These 27 T cell receptor beta chains share one sample of origin, sequenced in a study of blood T cells in healthy people across ages. A second PCR of roughly 7 to 11 cycles used a sample-barcoded 5' primer and a J-beta primer mix. TCRdb itself ran the 5' RACE reads through MiXCR, one entry per CDR3 protein. The table lists about 970,000 distinct CDR3 sequences, 51% of them singletons, with 20% to 25% in the top ten. The sample taken for sequencing was blood. The receptors derive from a woman aged 55-70 years in good health.

The CDR3: CASSPTRGGSSGANVLTF. The CDR3 DNA is TGTGCCAGCTCACCGACCCGGGGCGGAAGCTCTGGGGCCAACGTCCTGACTTTC. The gene calls are TRBV18 and TRBJ2-6; D might be TRBD1 or TRBD2, each matching 5 bases. CDR3 length equals 18 residues. V lost 3 bases, J lost 0 bases, and 15 bases lay in between. Germline CDR1 KGHSH, CDR2 LQKENI.

The chain couples TRBV2 to TRBJ2-5; D ambiguous. The CDR3 loop spans 11 amino acids. The V end lost 3 bases, the J end lost 11 bases, and 10 bases lay between the germline ends. CDR1 and CDR2 (germline): SNHLY, FYNNEI. CDR3 sequence (DNA): TGTGCCAGCAGTGATAGGGCAGAGCAGTACTTC. It yields the protein CASSDRAEQYF.

The rearrangement links TRBV4-1 to TRBJ1-1; the D is unclear. Germline loops: CDR1 MGHRA, CDR2 YSYEKL. This CDR3 has 12 residues. V was trimmed by 2 bases and J by 11 bases, leaving 12 bases between them. CDR3 region: CASSQPLRDAFF. CDR3 nucleotides: TGCGCCAGCAGCCAACCCTTGAGGGATGCTTTCTTT.

The rearrangement joins TRBV28 to TRBJ1-6; D unresolved. Trimming stripped 3 bases from V and 9 bases from J, with 6 bases between. The CDR3 is 12 residues long. Germline loops: CDR1 MDHEN, CDR2 SYDVKM. The CDR3 spells CASSFSFSPLHF. As DNA, the CDR3 is TGTGCCAGCAGTTTTAGTTTTTCACCCCTCCACTTT.

Only a few counts were recorded for this clonotype. This chain uses TRBV12-3 or TRBV12-4 with TRBJ1-6, with D possibly matching TRBD1 (6 bases). V lost 4 bases and J 14 bases, leaving 12 bases between the germline ends. CDR3 length: 12 amino acids. The CDR3 region has the DNA TGTGCCAGCAGTTACGGGACACCAGCCCTCCACTTT. Protein: CASSYGTPALHF.

This clonotype was seen more than once but under ten times. The chain joins TRBV28 to TRBJ1-1; 7 nucleotides agree with TRBD1. There are 15 residues in the CDR3. Germline assignment: CDR1 MDHEN and CDR2 SYDVKM. Losses at the gene ends were 4 bases for V and 7 bases for J; bases not matched to a gene: 12. The CDR3 DNA is TGTGCCAGCAGTTCCGCCGCAGGGGGAAGAAATGAAGCTTTCTTT. Protein sequence: CASSSAAGGRNEAFF.

This clonotype was seen ten or more times. The rearrangement joins TRBV9 to TRBJ2-3; TRBD2 might be the D (6 bases). The CDR3 has 15 residues. CDR1 SGDLS and CDR2 YYNGEE come from the germline V gene. V was cut by 0 bases and J by 5 bases, with 13 bases left in between. The CDR3 DNA follows: TGTGCCAGCAGCGTAGCTCCGGGAGCCGAAGATACGCAGTATTTT. Amino acid sequence: CASSVAPGAEDTQYF. The full variable domain, in which reference TRBV9 and TRBJ2-3 provide the parts outside the CDR3, is DSGVTQTPKHLITATGQRVTLRCSPRSGDLSVYWYQQSLDQGLQFLIQYYNGEERAKGNILERFSAQQFPDLHSELNLSSLELGDSALYFCASSVAPGAEDTQYFGPGTRLTVL.

The chain has TRBV12-3 or TRBV12-4 and TRBJ1-3; D might be TRBD1 (5 bases). Trimming stripped 4 bases from V and 0 bases from J, with 10 bases between. The length of the CDR3 is 15 residues. Here the CDR3 reads CASSSGANSGNTIYF. The DNA of the CDR3 is TGTGCCAGCAGTTCCGGGGCTAACTCTGGAAACACCATATATTTT.

CDR3 DNA sequence: TGCGCCAGCAGCTTGGCCGGGACTAGTATGGCCAATGAGCAGTTCTTC. The encoded protein is CASSLAGTSMANEQFF. This sequence joins TRBV5-1 and TRBJ2-1; 8 nucleotides line up with TRBD2. Unmatched junction bases numbered 8, after V lost 0 bases and J lost 6 bases. Germline CDR1 SGHRS, CDR2 YFSETQ. The CDR3 is 16 residues long.

This chain connects TRBV12-3 or TRBV12-4 to TRBJ2-7; TRBD2 aligns across 7 bases. The V and J ends lost 3 bases and 0 bases, in that order; junction bases with no gene match: 2. This CDR3 has 14 residues. The CDR3 region has the DNA TGTGCCAGCAGTTTTCGGGGGGTCTCCTACGAGCAGTACTTC. This encodes CASSFRGVSYEQYF.

CDR3 sequence reads: CASSRGGHYNEQFF. For the CDR3, the DNA is TGTGCCAGCAGTCGGGGGGGACACTACAATGAGCAGTTCTTC. The rearrangement links TRBV2 to TRBJ2-1; 8 nucleotides align to TRBD2. This CDR3 is built from 14 residues. The J segment lost 3 bases and the V segment lost 5 bases, leaving 3 bases of the junction unmatched. The germline V gene encodes CDR1 SNHLY and CDR2 FYNNEI.

For this clonotype: The DNA is omitted, as the CDR3 cannot be located on it reliably, and the CDR3 follows TCRdb's listing. The chain couples TRBV7-2 to TRBJ2-7; whether TRBD1, the table's D call, matches the DNA was not checked. The CDR3 is 16 residues long, counting both termini. Germline V gives CDR1 SGHTA, CDR2 FQGNSA. The CDR3 spells CASSLGSGRADYEQYF.

The chain recombines TRBV27 with TRBJ1-4, with 10 bases lining up with TRBD1. J gave up 4 bases and V 6 bases, and 5 bases lay outside the gene matches. This CDR3 contains 15 residues. Germline V CDR1 and CDR2: MNHEY, SMNVEV (reference sequence). The CDR3 region is CASSPGTGDNEKLFF. The CDR3 region has the DNA TGTGCCAGCAGCCCTGGGACAGGGGATAATGAAAAACTGTTTTTT.

The rearrangement links TRBV28 to TRBJ1-5; 9 nucleotides align to TRBD1. With 10 bases clipped from V and 6 bases from J, the junction kept 10 bases outside the gene matches. Germline V lookup: CDR1 MDHEN, CDR2 SYDVKM. The CDR3 runs 14 residues. CDR3 in DNA: TGTGCCATCCAAACCGGGACAGGGCTTCAGCCCCAGCATTTT. Translating gives CAIQTGTGLQPQHF.

V usage is TRBV11-2 and J usage is TRBJ2-2; 7 nucleotides agree with TRBD1. The CDR3 sequence is 14 residues long. V shed 5 bases and J 4 bases; nucleotides not matched to a gene: 4. In germline, CDR1 is SGHAT, CDR2 FQNNGV. The CDR3 loop is CASSRWTGTGELFF. The DNA for the CDR3 is TGTGCCAGCAGCCGTTGGACAGGCACCGGGGAGCTGTTTTTT.

The chain employs TRBV3-1 and TRBJ1-4, with 8 positions matching TRBD1. The CDR3 runs to 18 residues. The ends lost 2 bases at V and 5 bases at J; junction bases unmatched: 13. Germline V gene data show CDR1 as LGHDT and CDR2 as YNNKEL (reference sequence). The CDR3 region is CASSQPNRRQGKNEKLFF. The DNA of the CDR3 is TGTGCCAGCAGCCAACCCAACCGCCGACAGGGGAAGAATGAAAAACTGTTTTTT.

The chain couples TRBV18 to TRBJ2-5; 7 bases map to TRBD1. The J call is in doubt because the DNA end fits TRBJ2-7 better. The CDR3 sequence is 14 residues long. Germline assignment: CDR1 KGHSH and CDR2 LQKENI. As DNA, the CDR3 is TGTGCCAGCTCACCAGACAGGGTCCTCTACGAGCAGTACTTC. Its translation: CASSPDRVLYEQYF.

Details on this clonotype: A read error may account for a junction end that differs from germline. V gene TRBV6-2 or TRBV6-3 combines with J gene TRBJ2-5; 7 bases fit TRBD2. CDR1 MNHEY and CDR2 SVGEGT come from the germline V gene. The CDR3 sequence is 13 residues long. The CDR3 spells CATSRGLKETQYF. The CDR3 DNA reads TGTGCCACCAGTAGGGGACTAAAAGAGACCCAGTACTTC.

The sample holds many counts of this clonotype. The chain has TRBV25-1 and TRBJ2-7, with a tentative D call TRBD1 (6 bases). Trimming stripped 6 bases from V and 9 bases from J, with 18 bases between. CDR1 and CDR2 (germline): MGHDK, SYGVNS. This CDR3 has 13 amino acids. CDR3 nucleotides: TGTGCCAGCAGGAGGACCGGGACACCAGGGCAGTACTTC. It translates to CASRRTGTPGQYF.

This clonotype was counted between two and nine times. This chain uses TRBV7-9 with TRBJ2-1, with TRBD2 identical over 15 bases. The V and J ends lost 5 bases and 4 bases, in that order; junction bases with no gene match: 9. CDR1 and CDR2 (germline): SEHNR, FQNEAQ (reference sequence). The CDR3 runs 18 residues. The CDR3 DNA reads as TGTGCCAGCAGCCCGGGACTAGCGGGAGGATTTGGGTACAATGAGCAGTTCTTC. Translated, it gives CASSPGLAGGFGYNEQFF.

The genes are TRBV28 and TRBJ1-5, with D possibly matching TRBD1 (5 bases). V lost 10 bases, J lost 0 bases, and 19 bases lay in between. The germline gives CDR1 MDHEN, CDR2 SYDVKM. There are 16 residues in the CDR3. The CDR3 loop reads CAIETGRLLSNQPQHF. In nucleotides, the CDR3 is TGTGCCATCGAAACAGGACGACTACTTAGCAATCAGCCCCAGCATTTT.

This clonotype occurred a few times. The genes are TRBV6-2 or TRBV6-3 and TRBJ1-1, with D possibly TRBD1 on 5 matching bases. In germline, CDR1 is MNHEY, CDR2 SVGEGT. This CDR3 comprises 14 residues. The V end lost 7 bases, the J end lost 3 bases, and 15 bases lay between the germline ends. The CDR3 coding sequence is TGTGCCAGCACCCAGACAGTCCCCGACACTGAAGCTTTCTTT. It yields the protein CASTQTVPDTEAFF.

This chain connects TRBV7-2 to TRBJ2-7, with D possibly called TRBD1 or TRBD2 (5 bases each). The CDR3 sequence is 14 residues long. Germline CDR1 SGHTA, CDR2 FQGNSA. V was pared by 0 bases and J by 7 bases, with 13 bases between. Here the CDR3 DNA reads TGTGCCAGCAGCTTAGCGCAGGGAGCCTGGGAGCAGTACTTC. This codes for CASSLAQGAWEQYF.

The chain couples TRBV11-2 to TRBJ1-2; 10 bases line up with TRBD1. CDR3 length: 15 residues. The junction had 7 bases not matched to a gene; V was cut back by 5 bases and J by 4 bases. CDR1 is SGHAT and CDR2 is FQNNGV in the germline V gene. The CDR3 DNA is TGTGCCAGCAGCGAAGCCGGGACAGGGGCCTATGGCTACACCTTC. Protein sequence: CASSEAGTGAYGYTF.

This clonotype was seen only a few times. The V call is TRBV20-1, the J call TRBJ1-5, with 11 nucleotides matching TRBD1. The V and J ends lost 6 bases and 4 bases, in that order; junction bases with no gene match: 11. Germline CDR1 reads DFQATT; CDR2 reads SNEGSKA (reference sequence). The length of the CDR3 is 16 residues. CDR3 coding DNA: TGCAGTGCCCGAGGGGACAGGGGGGTTTGGAATCAGCCCCAGCATTTT. Translation gives CSARGDRGVWNQPQHF.

This chain connects TRBV29-1 to TRBJ2-5; D not certain. V lost 1 base to trimming and J lost 2 bases, with 8 bases between them. The CDR3 sequence is 13 residues long. Germline V gene lookup returns CDR1 SQVTM and CDR2 ANQGSEA. The CDR3 here is CSVEGLVQETQYF. DNA of the CDR3: TGCAGCGTTGAAGGGCTAGTTCAAGAGACCCAGTACTTC.

This clonotype was found a few times. The chain joins TRBV27 to TRBJ2-7, with 7 bases identical to TRBD2. CDR3 length equals 14 residues. The ends lost 6 bases at V and 6 bases at J; junction bases unmatched: 11. In germline, CDR1 is MNHEY, CDR2 SMNVEV (reference sequence). CDR3 sequence: CASRYGRAFGEQYF. As DNA, the CDR3 is TGTGCCAGCAGATATGGGAGGGCCTTCGGCGAGCAGTACTTC.